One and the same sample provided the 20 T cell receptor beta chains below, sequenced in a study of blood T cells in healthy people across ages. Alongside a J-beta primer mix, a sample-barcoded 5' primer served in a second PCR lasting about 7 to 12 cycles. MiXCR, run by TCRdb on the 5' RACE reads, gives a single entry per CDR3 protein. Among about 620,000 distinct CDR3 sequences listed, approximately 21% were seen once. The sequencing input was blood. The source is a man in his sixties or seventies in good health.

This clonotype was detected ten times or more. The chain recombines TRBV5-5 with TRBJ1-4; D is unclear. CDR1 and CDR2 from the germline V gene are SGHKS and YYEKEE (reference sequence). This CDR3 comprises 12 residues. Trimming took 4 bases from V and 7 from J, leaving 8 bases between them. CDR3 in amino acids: CASSPSGEKLFF. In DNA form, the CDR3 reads TGTGCCAGCAGCCCGTCGGGTGAAAAACTGTTTTTT.

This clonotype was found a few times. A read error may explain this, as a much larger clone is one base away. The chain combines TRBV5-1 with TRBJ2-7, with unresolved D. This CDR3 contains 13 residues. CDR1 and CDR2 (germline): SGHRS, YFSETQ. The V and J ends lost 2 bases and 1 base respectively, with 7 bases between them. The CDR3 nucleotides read TGCGCCAGCAGCTTCGGCAGATCCTACGAGCAGTACTTC. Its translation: CASSFGRSYEQYF.

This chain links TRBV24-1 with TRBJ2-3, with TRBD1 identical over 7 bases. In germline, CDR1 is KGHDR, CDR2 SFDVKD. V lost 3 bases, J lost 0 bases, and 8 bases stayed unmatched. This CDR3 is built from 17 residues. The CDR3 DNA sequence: TGTGCCACCAGTGATCTGAGGGGGCAGGCTAGCACAGATACGCAGTATTTT. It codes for CATSDLRGQASTDTQYF.

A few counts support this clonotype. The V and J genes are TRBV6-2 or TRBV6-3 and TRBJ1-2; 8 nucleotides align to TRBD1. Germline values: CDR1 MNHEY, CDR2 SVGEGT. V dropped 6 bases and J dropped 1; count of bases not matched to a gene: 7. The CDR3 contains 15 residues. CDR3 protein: CASRTGTGYNYGYTF. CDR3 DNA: TGTGCCAGCAGGACCGGGACAGGATATAACTATGGCTACACCTTC.

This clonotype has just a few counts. Here the CDR3 reads CSAIRDSNEKLFF. DNA of the CDR3: TGCAGTGCTATCCGGGACAGTAATGAAAAACTGTTTTTT. This sequence joins TRBV20-1 and TRBJ1-4, with 7 bases matching TRBD1. CDR1 and CDR2 (germline): DFQATT, SNEGSKA (reference sequence). This CDR3 region has 13 residues. V trimming: 4 bases; J trimming: 4 bases; junction bases outside the gene matches: 3.

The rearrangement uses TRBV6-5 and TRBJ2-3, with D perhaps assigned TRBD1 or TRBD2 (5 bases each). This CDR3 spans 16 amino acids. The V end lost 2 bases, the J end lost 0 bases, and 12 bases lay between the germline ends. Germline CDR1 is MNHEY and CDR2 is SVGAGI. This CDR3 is CASSYGTGTSTDTQYF. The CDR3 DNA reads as TGTGCCAGCAGTTACGGTACCGGGACGAGCACAGATACGCAGTATTTT.

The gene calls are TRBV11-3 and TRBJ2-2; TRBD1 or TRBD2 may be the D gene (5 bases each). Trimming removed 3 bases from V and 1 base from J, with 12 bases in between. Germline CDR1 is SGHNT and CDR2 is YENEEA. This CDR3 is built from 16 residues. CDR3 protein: CASSFTGTRNTGELFF. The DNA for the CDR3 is TGTGCCAGCAGCTTTACCGGGACCCGGAACACCGGGGAGCTGTTTTTT.

CDR3 in DNA: TGTGCTAGTGGTTTTTCCCCCGAAAAACTGTTTTTT. This translates into CASGFSPEKLFF. This chain connects TRBV12-5 to TRBJ1-4; D gene uncertain. Germline CDR1 reads LGHNT; CDR2 reads FRNRAP. This CDR3 has 12 residues. V lost 3 bases and J lost 8, with 7 bases in between. Variable domain in full (rest from reference TRBV12-5 and TRBJ1-4): DARVTQTPRHKVTEMGQEVTMRCQPILGHNTVFWYRQTMMQGLELLAYFRNRAPLDDSGMPKDRFSAEMPDATLATLKIQPSEPRDSAVYFCASGFSPEKLFFGSGTQLSVL.

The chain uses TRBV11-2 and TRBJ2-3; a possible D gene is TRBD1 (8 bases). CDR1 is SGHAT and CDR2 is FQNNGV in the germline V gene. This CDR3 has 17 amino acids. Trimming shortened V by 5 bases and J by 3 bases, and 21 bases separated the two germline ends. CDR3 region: CASSRDRGGGRTDTQYF. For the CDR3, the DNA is TGTGCCAGCAGCCGAGACAGGGGAGGGGGAAGGACAGATACGCAGTATTTT.

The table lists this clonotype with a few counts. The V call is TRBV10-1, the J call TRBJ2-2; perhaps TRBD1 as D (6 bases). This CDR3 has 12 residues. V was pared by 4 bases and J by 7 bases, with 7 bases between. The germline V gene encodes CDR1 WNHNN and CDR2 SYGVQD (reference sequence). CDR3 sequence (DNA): TGCGCCAGCAGTGCACAGGGCGGGGAGCTGTTTTTT. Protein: CASSAQGGELFF.

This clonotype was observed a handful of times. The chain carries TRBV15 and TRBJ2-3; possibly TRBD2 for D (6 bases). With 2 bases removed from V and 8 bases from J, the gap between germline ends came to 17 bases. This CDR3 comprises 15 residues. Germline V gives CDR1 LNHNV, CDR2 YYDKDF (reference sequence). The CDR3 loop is CATSRRAIRGGTQYF. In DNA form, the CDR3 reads TGTGCCACCAGCAGAAGGGCTATCCGGGGAGGTACGCAGTATTTT.

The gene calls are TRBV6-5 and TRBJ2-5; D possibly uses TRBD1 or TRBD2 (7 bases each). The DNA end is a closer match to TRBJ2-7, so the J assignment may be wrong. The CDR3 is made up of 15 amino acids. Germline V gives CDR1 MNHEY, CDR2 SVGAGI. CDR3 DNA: TGTGCCAGCAGTTCCCAGACAGGGAGGGACTACGAGCAGTACTTC. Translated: CASSSQTGRDYEQYF.

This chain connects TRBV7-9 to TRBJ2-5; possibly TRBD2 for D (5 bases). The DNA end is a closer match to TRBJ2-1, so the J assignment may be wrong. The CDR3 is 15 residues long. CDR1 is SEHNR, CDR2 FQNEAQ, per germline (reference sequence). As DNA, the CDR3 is TGTGCCAGCAGCTTAATGGGAGCCCCTAACAATGAGCAGTTCTTC. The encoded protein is CASSLMGAPNNEQFF.

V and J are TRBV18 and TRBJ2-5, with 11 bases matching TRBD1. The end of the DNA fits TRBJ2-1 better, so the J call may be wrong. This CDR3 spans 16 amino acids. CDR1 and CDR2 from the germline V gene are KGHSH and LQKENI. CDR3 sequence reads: CASSPREDRGRNEQFF. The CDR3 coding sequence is TGTGCCAGCTCACCACGGGAGGACAGGGGGCGGAATGAGCAGTTCTTC.

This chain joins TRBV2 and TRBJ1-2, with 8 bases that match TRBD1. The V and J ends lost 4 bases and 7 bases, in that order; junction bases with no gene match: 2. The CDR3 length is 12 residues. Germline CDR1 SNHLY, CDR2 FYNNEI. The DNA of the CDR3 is TGTGCCAGCAGTGCAGGGGGCGGTGGCTACACCTTC. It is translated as CASSAGGGGYTF.

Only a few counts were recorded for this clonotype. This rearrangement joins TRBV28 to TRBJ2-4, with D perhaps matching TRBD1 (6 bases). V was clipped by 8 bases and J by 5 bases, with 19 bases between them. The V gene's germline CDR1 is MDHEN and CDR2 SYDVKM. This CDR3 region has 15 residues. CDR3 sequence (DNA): TGTGCCAGCCTACTAGGGGGAGATGGGGAAAACATTCAGTACTTC. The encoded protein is CASLLGGDGENIQYF.

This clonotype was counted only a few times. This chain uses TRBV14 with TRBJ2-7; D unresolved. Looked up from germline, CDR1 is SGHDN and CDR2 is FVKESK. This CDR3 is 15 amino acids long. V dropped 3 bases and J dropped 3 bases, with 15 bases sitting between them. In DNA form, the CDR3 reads TGTGCCAGCAGCCAGAAGTCCAGTCTGTTCTACGAGCAGTACTTC. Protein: CASSQKSSLFYEQYF.

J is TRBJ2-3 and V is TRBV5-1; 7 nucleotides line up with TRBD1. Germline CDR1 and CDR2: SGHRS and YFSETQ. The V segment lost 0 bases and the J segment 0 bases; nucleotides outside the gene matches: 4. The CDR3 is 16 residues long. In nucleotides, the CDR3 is TGCGCCAGCAGCTTGGAAATACAGGGGAGCACAGATACGCAGTATTTT. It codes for CASSLEIQGSTDTQYF.

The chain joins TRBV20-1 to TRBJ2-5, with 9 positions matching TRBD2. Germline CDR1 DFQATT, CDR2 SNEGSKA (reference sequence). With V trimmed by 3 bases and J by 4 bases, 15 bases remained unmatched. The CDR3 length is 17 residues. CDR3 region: CSARDLRLSGSGETQYF. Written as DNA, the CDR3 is TGCAGTGCTAGGGATCTTCGGCTTAGCGGGAGTGGAGAGACCCAGTACTTC.

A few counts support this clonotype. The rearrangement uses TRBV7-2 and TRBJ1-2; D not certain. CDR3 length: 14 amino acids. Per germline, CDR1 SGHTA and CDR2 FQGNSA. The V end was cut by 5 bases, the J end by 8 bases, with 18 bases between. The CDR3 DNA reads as TGTGCCAGCAGCGAGATGACGAAGCATCCCGGCTACACCTTC. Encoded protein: CASSEMTKHPGYTF. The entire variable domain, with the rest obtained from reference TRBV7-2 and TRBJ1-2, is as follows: GAGVSQSPSNKVTEKGKDVELRCDPISGHTALYWYRQSLGQGLEFLIYFQGNSAPDKSGLPSDRFSAERTGGSVSTLTIQRTQQEDSAVYLCASSEMTKHPGYTFGSGTRLTVV.